These 11 T cell receptor beta chains were sequenced from one sample in a study of vaccination and CD4 T cells after COVID-19 (dated by TCRdb to between 2021 and 2024). The library came from PCR. Data came from an Illumina iSeq 100. At the Johns Hopkins FTIC core, DNA from the cultured CD4+ T cells underwent TCR sequencing with the Oncomine TCR Beta short-read assay. The public sequencing data were trimmed at Q25 with fastp and processed into clonotypes with MiXCR by TCRdb, which kept only in-frame beta chains. Each entry merges the rows of one CDR3 protein and shows their most common DNA and genes. Counted in this sample were more than 9,000 distinct CDR3 sequences; about 38% of them appeared once. Clones ranked in the top ten supply approximately 10% of the sample. The label giving this sample's treatment or condition can be read as: approximately 9-day PBMC culture with coronavirus spike peptide pools or control peptides (ViraFEST assay).

These receptors have no identified antigens. The sample was CD4+ T cells from blood, cultured in vitro, taken after SARS-CoV-2 vaccination. The receptors shown here come from a human donor who had recovered from COVID-19.

V and J are TRBV27 and TRBJ1-6; TRBD1 aligns across 9 bases. There are 16 residues in the CDR3. Germline CDR1 MNHEY, CDR2 SMNVEV (reference sequence). Germline trimming cut 3 bases from V and 4 bases from J; bases unmatched to any gene: 4. CDR3: CASSLVGQGYNSPLHF. The CDR3 DNA reads TGTGCCAGCAGTTTGGTCGGACAGGGGTATAATTCACCCCTCCACTTT.

The chain recombines TRBV20-1 with TRBJ1-5; 7 bases line up with TRBD1. V gave up 0 bases and J gave up 7 bases; unmatched junction bases: 9. The CDR3 loop spans 15 amino acids. Germline CDR1 reads DFQATT; CDR2 reads SNEGSKA (reference sequence). CDR3 protein: CSARDARQGWQPQHF. CDR3 bases: TGCAGTGCTAGAGATGCTAGACAGGGCTGGCAGCCCCAGCATTTT.

The chain has TRBV6-8 and TRBJ1-2, with D possibly being TRBD1 (5 bases). The CDR3 loop spans 16 amino acids. The V gene lost 5 bases and the J gene lost 3 bases, with 19 bases spanning the gap. The germline V gene has CDR1 MNHGY and CDR2 SAAAGT. CDR3 in amino acids: CASSTCRGSGDYGYTF. DNA of the CDR3: TGTGCCAGCAGTACCTGCCGGGGCTCTGGGGACTATGGCTACACCTTC.

This chain links TRBV20-1 with TRBJ1-6, with D perhaps matching TRBD1 (5 bases). CDR1 is DFQATT and CDR2 is SNEGSKA in the germline V gene (reference sequence). The CDR3 contains 14 residues. Trimming left V 1 base short and J 10 bases short, with 14 bases between. DNA of the CDR3: TGCAGTGCTAGAGTCTCAGGGAGGGAGTCACCCCTCCACTTT. Protein sequence: CSARVSGRESPLHF.

V usage is TRBV4-1 and J usage is TRBJ1-2; possibly TRBD1 for D (5 bases). The length of the CDR3 is 13 residues. Trimming stripped 2 bases from V and 2 bases from J, with 6 bases between. Germline CDR1 and CDR2: MGHRA and YSYEKL. The CDR3 sequence: CASSQSGNYGYTF. The CDR3, as DNA: TGCGCCAGCAGCCAATCAGGGAACTATGGCTACACCTTC.

The rearrangement joins TRBV24-1 to TRBJ2-5; 12 positions agree with TRBD2. Germline CDR1 reads KGHDR; CDR2 reads SFDVKD. V gave up 6 bases and J gave up 4 bases; unmatched junction bases: 8. CDR3 length: 16 residues. The CDR3 DNA follows: TGTGCCACCAGTCACATCACTAGCGGGAGGCGAGAGACCCAGTACTTC. Protein sequence: CATSHITSGRRETQYF.

The V gene is TRBV11-2, the J gene TRBJ2-7; 8 positions agree with TRBD1. Germline CDR1 SGHAT, CDR2 FQNNGV. This CDR3 comprises 16 residues. V shed 6 bases and J 3 bases; nucleotides not matched to a gene: 13. DNA for the CDR3: TGTGCCAGCAGATTTAGCTCCGGGACAGGCCGCTACGAGCAGTACTTC. This codes for CASRFSSGTGRYEQYF.

The chain links TRBV29-1 to TRBJ1-2, with D possibly being TRBD1 (6 bases). Trimming removed 4 bases from V and 6 bases from J, with 15 bases in between. The CDR3 loop spans 13 amino acids. The germline gives CDR1 SQVTM, CDR2 ANQGSEA. The CDR3 DNA reads as TGCAGCGTTGTGGGGCAGGGGAGAAATGGCTACACCTTC. Protein sequence: CSVVGQGRNGYTF.

V gene TRBV27 combines with J gene TRBJ2-6; a weak D match, TRBD1 (5 bases). CDR1 is MNHEY, CDR2 SMNVEV, per germline (reference sequence). V was clipped by 5 bases and J by 2 bases, with 10 bases between them. The CDR3 loop spans 15 amino acids. CDR3 coding DNA: TGTGCCAGCAGTCCCTCAGGGACTGGGGCCAACGTCCTGACTTTC. Its translation is CASSPSGTGANVLTF.

The rearrangement links TRBV27 to TRBJ2-1; no definite D call. Between the trimmed V and J ends, which lost 4 bases and 5 bases, there was a span of 9 bases. CDR3 length: 13 residues. The germline CDR1 and CDR2 sequences are MNHEY and SMNVEV (reference sequence). The CDR3 region is CASSWGRDNEQFF. The CDR3 nucleotides read TGTGCCAGCAGTTGGGGTAGAGACAATGAGCAGTTCTTC.

The chain combines TRBV29-1 with TRBJ2-5; weak D call: TRBD2 (5 bases). Germline CDR1 is SQVTM and CDR2 is ANQGSEA. This CDR3 is 12 amino acids long. V lost 7 bases to trimming and J lost 2 bases, with 11 bases between them. CDR3 in amino acids: CSALALQETQYF. For the CDR3, the DNA is TGCAGCGCATTAGCGCTACAAGAGACCCAGTACTTC.